A selection of T cell receptor beta chains follows, all from one sample in a study of OX40 agonist ivuxolimab in advanced cancers. TCRdb keeps only in-frame clones here, not all; method: immunoSEQ multiplex PCR. The table records around 14,000 clones, 60% to 80% of them present only once. Sequenced material: CD4+ or CD8+ T cells sorted from blood, taken in a trial of the OX40 agonist ivuxolimab. The origin of the receptors is an adult with an advanced solid tumor such as melanoma, head and neck, liver or kidney cancer. Each CDR3 is given with its conserved first and last residue.

V gene	J gene	CDR3 protein
TRBV6-1	TRBJ1-2	CASSRGGGSPYGYTF
TRBV5-6	TRBJ2-5	CASSWDRELMGGQYF
TRBV28	TRBJ2-3	CASSSPRFSTDTQYF
TRBV5-1	TRBJ2-2	CASSQGQGNTGELFF
TRBV9	TRBJ2-2	CASSSVPGELFF
TRBV9	TRBJ1-1	CASSVAQGNTEAFF
TRBV5-4	TRBJ1-3	CASSQGDRTSGNTIYF
TRBV11-2	TRBJ2-1	CASSLRLAGVYNEQFF
TRBV7-9	TRBJ2-7	CASSPPAASYEQYF
TRBV4-1	TRBJ1-2	CASSQDRGGGSGYTF
TRBV23-1	TRBJ2-7	CASSEGDRVGEQYF
TRBV29-1	TRBJ2-1	CSVEDASGIYNEQFF
TRBV9	TRBJ2-2	CASSESLAGVNTGELFF
TRBV4-2	TRBJ1-1	CASSQGAGTEAFF
TRBV5-6	TRBJ1-1	CASSWDRTLNTEAFF
TRBV6-6	TRBJ2-1	CASSYGQGLYQYEQFF
TRBV11-3	TRBJ2-2	CASSPRVGAGKNTGELFF
TRBV4-1	TRBJ2-1	CASSQDLASGGWNEQFF
TRBV7-2	TRBJ2-2	CASSLTSRASGRQTGELFF
TRBV10-3	TRBJ2-7	CAFRGENYEQYF
TRBV30	TRBJ2-7	CAWSGGATYEQYF
TRBV6-6	TRBJ1-1	CASSSLTLNTEAFF
TRBV9	TRBJ1-3	CASSVNPGSSGNTIYF
TRBV28	TRBJ2-5	CASSFQGPGETQYF
TRBV5-1	TRBJ2-3	CASSSFEVSTDTQYF
TRBV11-2	TRBJ2-7	CASSPRDSYAYEQYF
TRBV7-9	TRBJ1-1	CASSLIRVNTEAFF
TRBV11-3	TRBJ2-5	CASSYPLGGETQYF
TRBV14	TRBJ2-7	CASSQGAGGYEQYF
TRBV4-1	TRBJ1-1	CASSASGGTEAFF
TRBV23-1	TRBJ2-3	CPLKAGGRDTQYF
TRBV6-1	TRBJ2-1	CASSEALARFF
TRBV2	TRBJ2-1	CASSEEVSSYNEQFF
TRBV9	TRBJ2-3	CASSARLGGEPDTQYF
TRBV19	TRBJ2-3	CASSVAGGGTDTQYF
TRBV10-3	TRBJ2-3	CAISEVGEDTQYF
TRBV30	TRBJ2-5	CAWSEGQGEWGQETQYF
TRBV15	TRBJ1-2	CATSRDGPGAHGYTF
TRBV7-8	TRBJ2-7	CASSLTIQRHEQYF
TRBV27	TRBJ2-2	CASSPWTGTQNTGELFF
TRBV21-1	TRBJ2-1	CASSKDVLAGYNEQFF
TRBV7-9	TRBJ2-3	CASSKGLAGTDTQYF
TRBV5-6	TRBJ2-7	CASSFRGLAGGPSYEQYF
TRBV29-1	TRBJ2-1	CSVESGIVASYNEQFF
TRBV5-1	TRBJ2-7	CASSLGPSGSLGEQYF
TRBV19	TRBJ1-5	CASSRVFDPHQPQHF
TRBV20-1	TRBJ2-2	CSAGSGGKLFF
TRBV9	TRBJ2-2	CASSAPGQGADTGELFF
TRBV4-1	TRBJ2-5	CASSRLVGEVETQYF